This T cell receptor (beta chain) was identified in a study of T cells in Graves' hyperthyroidism and ophthalmopathy. Many counts were recorded for this clonotype. CDR1 and CDR2 (germline): LNHNV, YYDKDF (reference sequence). The CDR3 extends over 12 amino acids. Trimming shortened V by 4 bases and J by 6 bases, and 7 bases separated the two germline ends. Template material for amplifying TCR beta CDR3 regions consisted of RNA transcripts. An initial round of RT-PCR targeting the TCR CDR3 relied on the HTBI primer set. TCRdb re-analysed the multiplex PCR reads in MiXCR, keeping a single row per CDR3 protein. The sample holds a few hundred thousand distinct CDR3 sequences, around 21% seen once.

The sequencing input was blood. The receptor's source is a man aged 18 to 35 with Graves' hyperthyroidism. The chain joins TRBV15 to TRBJ1-5; no definite D call. CDR3 bases: TGTGCCACCAGCAAGGTCGGTCAGCCCCAGCATTTT. Translated: CATSKVGQPQHF.